The clone carrying this T cell receptor (beta chain) has more than one count but fewer than ten. The V end was cut by 7 bases, the J end by 8 bases, with 14 bases between. This CDR3 comprises 12 residues. Germline CDR1 is MDHEN and CDR2 is SYDVKM. These data originate in a study of spatial heterogeneity in lung cancer. At the level of the study: Untreated early-stage non-small cell lung cancer patients, fewer than 85 in total, were the donors.

Noted time point: blood at routine non-recurrence follow-up after resection. Researchers sequenced whole RNA taken from tumor, nontumor lung or frozen PBMC without sorting. Every TCR cDNA molecule bore a unique molecular identifier. MiXCR was run by TCRdb on the 5' RACE reads, yielding one entry per CDR3 protein. The sample lists about 120,000 distinct CDR3 sequences; 10% to 15% were seen once. The TCR sequence derives from a male donor with early-stage non-small cell lung cancer. The sample in question was PBMCs, obtained at follow-up. The chain carries TRBV28 and TRBJ1-1, with a possible D match to TRBD1 (6 bases). As DNA, the CDR3 is TGTGCCAGCAACCTCCGAACAGGGGAAGCTTTCTTT. Protein sequence: CASNLRTGEAFF.